This paragraph reports one T cell receptor beta chain. This record comes from a study of blood T cells in healthy people across ages. The CDR3 extends over 14 amino acids. The germline CDR1 and CDR2 sequences are SGHKS and YYEKEE (reference sequence). The V end lost 3 bases, the J end lost 6 bases, and 16 bases lay between the germline ends. A J-beta primer mix and a sample-barcoded 5' primer were used in a second PCR of roughly 7 to 12 cycles. Researchers report that each sample yielded at least 2.5 million CDR3-containing paired-end reads. TCRdb redid the calling of the 5' RACE reads with MiXCR, one entry per CDR3 protein. The data show around 780,000 distinct CDR3 sequences, with about 26% seen just once and over 2.5% held by the top ten. The same specimen was also included in a second study, on T cells of mothers and their children. From that study: In each mother, TCR beta CDR3 reads exceeded 10 million; in each child, they numbered several million.

Specimen: blood. This clonotype was sampled from a boy under 18 in good health. This sequence joins TRBV5-5 and TRBJ2-7; no firm D call. The CDR3 protein is CASSSIQPNGEQYF. The CDR3 bases are TGTGCCAGCAGCTCGATCCAACCAAACGGCGAGCAGTACTTC.